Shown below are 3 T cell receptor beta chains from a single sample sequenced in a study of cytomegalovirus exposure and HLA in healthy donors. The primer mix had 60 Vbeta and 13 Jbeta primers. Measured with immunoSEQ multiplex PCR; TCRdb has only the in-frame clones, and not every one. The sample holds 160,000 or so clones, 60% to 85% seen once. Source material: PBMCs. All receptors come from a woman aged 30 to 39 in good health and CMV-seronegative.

The CDR3 is CASSEEPTINEQFF. The DNA for the CDR3 is TGTGCCAGCAGCGAGGAACCGACAATCAATGAGCAGTTCTTC. The V call is TRBV9, the J call TRBJ2-1, with D unclear. The germline gives CDR1 SGDLS, CDR2 YYNGEE. The CDR3 contains 14 residues. V gave up 3 bases and J gave up 6 bases, with 13 bases separating them.

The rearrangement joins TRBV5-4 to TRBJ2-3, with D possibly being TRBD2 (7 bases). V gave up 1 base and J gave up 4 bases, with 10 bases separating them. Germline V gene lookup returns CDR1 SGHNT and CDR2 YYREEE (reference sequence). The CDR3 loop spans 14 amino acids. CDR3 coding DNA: TGTGCCAGCAGCTTGCGCGGGGGCTCAGATACGCAGTATTTT. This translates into CASSLRGGSDTQYF. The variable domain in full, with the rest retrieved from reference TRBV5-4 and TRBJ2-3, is ETGVTQSPTHLIKTRGQQVTLRCSSQSGHNTVSWYQQALGQGPQFIFQYYREEENGRGNFPPRFSGLQFPNYSSELNVNALELDDSALYLCASSLRGGSDTQYFGPGTRLTVL.

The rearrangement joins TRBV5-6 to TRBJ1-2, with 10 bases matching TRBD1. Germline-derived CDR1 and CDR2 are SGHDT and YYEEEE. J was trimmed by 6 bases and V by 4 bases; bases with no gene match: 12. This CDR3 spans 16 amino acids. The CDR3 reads CASSQTLGQGYDGYTF. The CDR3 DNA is TGTGCCAGCAGCCAGACCCTGGGACAGGGGTACGATGGCTACACCTTC. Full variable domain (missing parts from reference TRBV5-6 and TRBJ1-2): DAGVTQSPTHLIKTRGQQVTLRCSPKSGHDTVSWYQQALGQGPQFIFQYYEEEERQRGNFPDRFSGHQFPNYSSELNVNALLLGDSALYLCASSQTLGQGYDGYTFGSGTRLTVV.